Below are 20 T cell receptor beta chains sequenced from a single sample in a study of monozygotic twins with inflammatory bowel disease. TCRdb reprocessed the 5' RACE reads, keeping one entry per CDR3 protein, no DNA. Recorded for this sample: a few hundred thousand distinct CDR3 sequences. The material sequenced was blood. These receptors all come from a human donor with ulcerative colitis or Crohn's disease, or a healthy co-twin of an affected twin (not recorded which).

This chain uses TRBV3-1 with TRBJ1-1; TCRdb picks TRBD1, but there is no DNA to check that call. The CDR3 extends over 13 amino acids. The V gene's germline CDR1 is LGHDT and CDR2 YNNKEL (reference sequence). CDR3 sequence reads: CASSPRERGSAFF.

This rearrangement joins TRBV7-9 to TRBJ2-7; without DNA, the TCRdb call of TRBD2 cannot be checked. The V gene's germline CDR1 is SEHNR and CDR2 FQNEAQ (reference sequence). This CDR3 region has 17 residues. This chain's CDR3 is CASSFLAGGQSSYEQYF.

V and J are TRBV19 and TRBJ2-1; checking the TCRdb D call of TRBD1 is not possible without DNA. The CDR3 runs 15 residues. Germline V gene sequence: CDR1 LNHDA, CDR2 SQIVND (reference sequence). The CDR3 sequence: CASSDTAGAINEQFF. Looking up the rest from reference TRBV19 and TRBJ2-1 gives the full variable domain: DGGITQSPKYLFRKEGQNVTLSCEQNLNHDAMYWYRQDPGQGLRLIYYSQIVNDFQKGDIAEGYSVSREKKESFPLTVTSAQKNPTAFYLCASSDTAGAINEQFFGPGTRLTVL.

The rearrangement links TRBV6-7 to TRBJ1-5. TRBV6-7 is an open reading frame whose function is uncertain. CDR3 length: 15 amino acids. The chain's CDR3 is CASSFCGSLYQPQHF.

The V gene is TRBV3-1, the J gene TRBJ2-7. In germline, CDR1 is LGHDT, CDR2 YNNKEL (reference sequence). This CDR3 comprises 13 residues. The CDR3 reads CASSQDLLYEQYF.

The chain employs TRBV5-6 and TRBJ2-1; TCRdb selects TRBD2, and the lack of DNA leaves this call unchecked. This CDR3 has 15 residues. Germline CDR1 reads SGHDT; CDR2 reads YYEEEE. CDR3: CASSLEGIFNNEQFF.

The rearrangement uses TRBV7-2 and TRBJ2-3; TCRdb indicates TRBD2, and absent DNA this call remains unverified. The CDR3 consists of 15 residues. CDR1 SGHTA and CDR2 FQGNSA come from the germline V gene. This CDR3 reads CASSLGALVQDTQYF.

V gene TRBV11-2 combines with J gene TRBJ2-7; TCRdb lists TRBD1, though no DNA is available to test this call. CDR1 SGHAT and CDR2 FQNNGV come from the germline V gene. This CDR3 has 17 residues. The CDR3 spells CASSPLTGTGAFYEQYF.

The genes are TRBV12-3 or TRBV12-4 and TRBJ2-7; TCRdb calls TRBD1, which cannot be checked without DNA. This CDR3 region has 16 residues. CDR3 sequence: CASSLAGTGGSYEQYF.

V and J are TRBV20-1 and TRBJ2-5; with no DNA, the TCRdb D assignment of TRBD1 cannot be verified. In germline, CDR1 is DFQATT, CDR2 SNEGSKA (reference sequence). The CDR3 is made up of 15 amino acids. The CDR3 reads CSASPLLLVRETQYF.

This chain links TRBV4-2 with TRBJ1-4; the TRBD1 assignment by TCRdb is unverifiable without DNA. Germline-derived CDR1 and CDR2 are LGHNA and YNFKEQ. This CDR3 spans 16 amino acids. The CDR3 sequence is CASSQDWAGINEKLFF.

The V and J genes are TRBV14 and TRBJ1-2. Germline loops: CDR1 SGHDN, CDR2 FVKESK. The CDR3 has 13 amino acids. The chain's CDR3 is CASSLQVSHDYTF. Full variable domain (outside the CDR3, taken from reference TRBV14 and TRBJ1-2): EAGVTQFPSHSVIEKGQTVTLRCDPISGHDNLYWYRRVMGKEIKFLLHFVKESKQDESGMPNNRFLAERTGGTYSTLKVQPAELEDSGVYFCASSLQVSHDYTFGSGTRLTVV.

The J gene is TRBJ1-3, the V gene TRBV5-1. In germline, CDR1 is SGHRS, CDR2 YFSETQ. CDR3 size: 11 residues. CDR3 loop: CASSPGDTIYF.

The chain joins TRBV7-2 to TRBJ1-6. Germline V CDR1 and CDR2: SGHTA, FQGNSA. This CDR3 spans 15 amino acids. The CDR3 spells CASSPGGRAPSPLHF.

The chain combines TRBV5-1 with TRBJ1-1; TCRdb returns TRBD1, unconfirmable since there is no DNA. The CDR3 extends over 16 amino acids. The germline CDR1 and CDR2 sequences are SGHRS and YFSETQ. CDR3 sequence: CASSPRPVGRNTEAFF.

The chain has TRBV12-3 or TRBV12-4 and TRBJ1-2; TCRdb calls TRBD1, which cannot be checked without DNA. The CDR3 extends over 14 amino acids. CDR3 sequence reads: CASSFGAQGYGYTF.

The rearrangement links TRBV5-1 to TRBJ2-1; without DNA, the TCRdb call of TRBD2 cannot be checked. Germline assignment: CDR1 SGHRS and CDR2 YFSETQ. This CDR3 is built from 17 residues. CDR3 region: CASSPALTSGVSYEQFF.

The chain carries TRBV3-1 and TRBJ2-1; TCRdb gives TRBD1 as the D gene, but with no DNA this cannot be confirmed. Germline V gene lookup returns CDR1 LGHDT and CDR2 YNNKEL (reference sequence). The CDR3 is 16 residues long. The CDR3 protein is CASSLISDEGANEQFF.

The chain recombines TRBV20-1 with TRBJ2-1; with no DNA, the TCRdb D assignment of TRBD2 cannot be verified. From germline, CDR1 is DFQATT and CDR2 SNEGSKA (reference sequence). The CDR3 is 18 amino acids. The CDR3 loop reads CSASLAGHPHGSYNEQFF.

The CDR3 is CASSVGVGGGAEKQYF. This chain links TRBV9 with TRBJ2-3; TCRdb calls TRBD2, which cannot be checked without DNA. The CDR3 consists of 16 residues. Germline V gene sequence: CDR1 SGDLS, CDR2 YYNGEE.